This T cell receptor beta chain was captured by sequencing in a study of control samples from healthy donors and cancer patients. V lost 4 bases and J 2 bases, leaving 17 bases between the germline ends. Germline V gene lookup returns CDR1 KGHDR and CDR2 SFDVKD. The CDR3 runs 17 residues. Sequencing was performed with immunoSEQ multiplex PCR; in TCRdb, only in-frame clones are kept and a portion is missing. The profile covers some 150,000 clones, with 96% appearing a single time and approximately 1% taken by the ten largest. Sequencing was performed on blood. The chain recombines TRBV24-1 with TRBJ2-1; tentatively, D is TRBD2 (7 bases). The receptor's source is a woman aged 25 to 39 in good health. The CDR3 reads CATSDQKRDTPYNEQFF. The CDR3 DNA reads TGTGCCACCAGTGACCAAAAGCGGGACACCCCCTACAATGAGCAGTTCTTC.